A selection of T cell receptor beta chains follows, all from one sample in a study of blood T cells in healthy people across ages. TCRdb called the 5' RACE reads again in MiXCR, with one record for every CDR3 protein. Of some 940,000 distinct CDR3 sequences in the sample, approximately 32% were seen once. The same data also went into a second study, on T cells of mothers and their children.

The source material was blood. The receptors were sampled from a middle-aged woman in good health. CDR3s include the opening cysteine and the closing phenylalanine or tryptophan. A D gene is named only where the DNA matches it firmly. Clone size is shown for a subset of rows, as once, few, many or a class of expanded clone.

J | V | D | size | CDR3 | DNA
TRBJ1-1 | TRBV7-2 | - | - | CASSLYRTVEAFF | TGTGCCAGCAGCTTATATAGGACTGTGGAAGCTTTCTTT
TRBJ1-2 | TRBV28 | TRBD1 | - | CASSFPGQDYGYTF | TGTGCCAGCAGTTTTCCGGGACAGGACTATGGCTACACCTTC
TRBJ1-2 | TRBV6-5 | - | - | CASSCIRDYGYTF | TGTGCCAGCAGTTGCATCAGGGACTATGGCTACACCTTC
TRBJ1-6 | TRBV5-1 | - | - | CASSLFGGYNSPLHF | TGCGCCAGCAGCTTGTTTGGGGGCTATAATTCACCCCTCCACTTT
TRBJ2-5 | TRBV20-1 | TRBD1 | few | CSARVGQGLETQYF | TGCAGTGCTAGAGTAGGACAGGGGTTAGAGACCCAGTACTTC
TRBJ2-3 | TRBV11-2 | - | - | CASSSIITDTQYF | TGTGCCAGCAGCTCGATAATCACAGATACGCAGTATTTT
TRBJ2-7 | TRBV10-3 | TRBD1 | - | CAISEAEEGAGSSYEQYF | TGTGCCATCAGTGAGGCGGAAGAGGGGGCTGGATCCTCCTACGAGCAGTACTTC
TRBJ2-2 | TRBV12-3/TRBV12-4 | TRBD1 | once | CASSLATGTARGELFF | TGTGCCAGCAGTTTAGCAACCGGGACAGCCCGCGGGGAGCTGTTTTTT
TRBJ1-4 | TRBV9 | - | few | CASSVTRTNEKLFF | TGTGCCAGCAGCGTTACCCGGACAAATGAAAAACTGTTTTTT
TRBJ2-6 | TRBV13 | - | - | CASSYPGAGANVLTF | TGTGCCAGCAGCTATCCAGGGGCTGGGGCCAACGTCCTGACTTTC
TRBJ1-6 | TRBV5-1 | - | - | CASSLDGQENSPLHF | TGCGCCAGCAGCTTGGATGGACAAGAGAATTCACCCCTCCACTTT
TRBJ1-5 | TRBV6-5 | - | many | CASSGPKQPQHF | TGTGCCAGCAGTGGCCCTAAGCAGCCCCAGCATTTT
TRBJ1-4 | TRBV5-1 | - | many | CASSLTGEKLFF | TGTGCCAGCAGCTTAACGGGAGAAAAACTGTTTTTT
TRBJ2-7 | TRBV4-2 | - | many | CASSGAGEQYF | TGTGCCAGCTCTGGCGCGGGGGAGCAGTACTTC
TRBJ1-1 | TRBV6-1 | - | - | CASRFQGDGAFF | TGTGCCAGCAGATTCCAGGGCGACGGGGCTTTCTTT
TRBJ2-5 | TRBV7-7 | TRBD2 | many | CASSFNPPSGGPETQYF | TGTGCTAGCAGCTTCAACCCCCCGTCGGGGGGGCCCGAGACCCAGTACTTC
TRBJ1-2 | TRBV30 | - | - | CAWARQLPSGYTF | TGTGCCTGGGCCCGACAGCTCCCCAGTGGCTACACCTTC
TRBJ1-4 | TRBV4-1 | - | few | CASSQDGGKLFF | TGCGCCAGCAGCCAAGATGGGGGGAAACTGTTTTTT
TRBJ2-7 | TRBV20-1 | TRBD1 | few | CSASRQDRGSYEQYF | TGCAGTGCTAGTCGACAGGACAGGGGGAGCTACGAGCAGTACTTC
TRBJ1-5 | TRBV7-6 | - | few | CASSPQPGRSNQPQHF | TGTGCCAGCAGCCCCCAGCCGGGGAGGAGCAATCAGCCCCAGCATTTT
TRBJ2-1 | TRBV7-3 | - | - | CASRLGGGNEQFF | TGTGCCAGCAGGTTAGGGGGGGGCAATGAGCAGTTCTTC
TRBJ2-1 | TRBV27 | TRBD2 | - | CASSLLTSGGIPSYNEQFF | TGTGCCAGCAGTTTATTGACTAGCGGGGGGATCCCGTCCTACAATGAGCAGTTCTTC
TRBJ2-3 | TRBV5-1 | - | - | CASYVQELKDTQYF | TGCGCCAGCTATGTACAGGAACTTAAAGATACGCAGTATTTT
TRBJ2-3 | TRBV18 | - | - | CASSPERKTQYF | TGTGCCAGCTCACCAGAACGTAAAACGCAGTATTTT
TRBJ2-3 | TRBV12-3/TRBV12-4 | - | - | CASSPPGILTDTQYF | TGTGCCAGCAGTCCCCCCGGGATACTCACAGATACGCAGTATTTT
TRBJ2-5 | TRBV7-9 | - | many | CASSLNSVETQYF | TGTGCCAGCAGCTTAAACAGCGTGGAGACCCAGTACTTC
TRBJ1-2 | TRBV5-1 | - | few | CASSLDDGYTF | TGCGCCAGCAGCTTGGATGATGGCTACACCTTC
TRBJ1-1 | TRBV29-1 | - | few | CSADGQAAAFEAFF | TGCAGCGCCGATGGGCAGGCAGCCGCCTTTGAAGCTTTCTTT
TRBJ1-1 | TRBV12-3/TRBV12-4 | TRBD1 | - | CASSRQGAPTEAFF | TGTGCCAGCAGTAGACAGGGGGCGCCCACTGAAGCTTTCTTT
TRBJ2-3 | TRBV5-1 | - | few | CASSSPRSTDTQYF | TGCGCCAGCAGCTCCCCCCGAAGCACAGATACGCAGTATTTT
TRBJ2-1 | TRBV24-1 | TRBD2 | - | CATSDRERGGSREQFF | TGTGCCACCAGTGACCGCGAGCGGGGGGGCTCCAGGGAGCAGTTCTTC
TRBJ2-1 | TRBV24-1 | - | few | CATSDSEKSYNEQFF | TGTGCCACCAGTGATTCTGAGAAATCCTACAATGAGCAGTTCTTC
TRBJ2-5 | TRBV18 | TRBD1 | few | CASSTTGGRDTQYF | TGTGCCAGCTCAACGACAGGGGGCAGGGATACACAGTACTTC
TRBJ2-7 | TRBV6-5 | TRBD2 | many | CASSYGGSYEQYF | TGTGCCAGCAGCTACGGGGGGTCCTACGAGCAGTACTTC
TRBJ2-5 | TRBV28 | - | few | CASSFGGESQETQYF | TGTGCCAGCAGTTTTGGCGGGGAATCCCAAGAGACCCAGTACTTC
TRBJ1-2 | TRBV20-1 | - | many | CSVPRGAGNHGYTF | TGCAGTGTTCCAAGAGGTGCAGGAAACCATGGCTACACCTTC
TRBJ2-4 | TRBV7-2 | - | once | CASSLASAWETTKNIQHF | TGTGCCAGCAGCTTAGCGTCGGCGTGGGAAACCACCAAAAACATTCAGCACTTC
TRBJ1-1 | TRBV6-6 | - | few | CASIGLTAFF | TGTGCCAGCATTGGGTTGACAGCTTTCTTT
TRBJ1-1 | TRBV5-8 | TRBD1 | - | CASSLGWGQEAFF | TGTGCCAGCAGCTTGGGTTGGGGACAGGAAGCTTTCTTT
TRBJ1-5 | TRBV29-1 | TRBD1 | few | CSVADGTGIDQPQHF | TGCAGCGTAGCTGACGGGACAGGGATAGATCAGCCCCAGCATTTT
TRBJ2-5 | TRBV6-6 | TRBD1 | few | CASSYDRGLETQYF | TGTGCCAGCAGTTATGACAGGGGGCTTGAGACCCAGTACTTC
TRBJ2-5 | TRBV5-1 | TRBD2 | many | CASSSASGVETQYF | TGCGCCAGCAGCTCAGCTAGCGGGGTGGAGACCCAGTACTTC
TRBJ2-7 | TRBV7-2 | - | many | CASSVGRACEQYF | TGTGCCAGCAGCGTTGGGCGGGCCTGCGAGCAGTACTTC
TRBJ1-1 | TRBV7-9 | - | - | CASSLAQSTEAFF | TGTGCCAGCAGCTTAGCGCAAAGCACTGAAGCTTTCTTT
TRBJ1-2 | TRBV29-1 | TRBD1 | - | CSVPQGNYGYTF | TGCAGCGTCCCACAGGGGAACTATGGCTACACCTTC
TRBJ1-5 | TRBV18 | - | - | CAGSPTDQPQHF | TGTGCCGGCTCACCAACTGATCAGCCCCAGCATTTT
TRBJ1-2 | TRBV6-2/TRBV6-3 | - | few | CASSLSRQPNYGYTF | TGTGCCAGCAGTTTAAGCCGACAGCCCAACTATGGCTACACCTTC
TRBJ2-7 | TRBV5-1 | TRBD1 | many | CASSLADRGRGQYF | TGCGCCAGCAGCTTGGCCGACAGGGGGCGCGGGCAGTACTTC
TRBJ2-1 | TRBV6-2/TRBV6-3 | TRBD2 | - | CASRGLAGSSYNEQFF | TGTGCCAGCAGAGGACTAGCGGGGAGCTCCTACAATGAGCAGTTCTTC
TRBJ1-4 | TRBV25-1 | TRBD1 | many | CASRNPGQGTNEKLFF | TGTGCCAGCAGAAACCCGGGACAGGGAACTAATGAAAAACTGTTTTTT
TRBJ1-2 | TRBV12-3/TRBV12-4 | TRBD1 | many | CASSTGTGAYGYTF | TGTGCCAGCAGTACCGGGACAGGGGCCTATGGCTACACCTTC
TRBJ2-1 | TRBV13 | - | few | CVSSSYREAYNEQFF | TGTGTCAGCAGCTCCTACAGGGAAGCCTACAATGAGCAGTTCTTC
TRBJ2-5 | TRBV10-3 | - | many | CAISDGGERQETQYF | TGTGCCATCAGTGATGGGGGCGAAAGACAAGAGACCCAGTACTTC
TRBJ1-6 | TRBV25-1 | TRBD1 | - | CASSGGQGASNSPLHF | TGTGCCAGCAGTGGAGGACAGGGGGCGTCTAATTCACCCCTCCACTTT
TRBJ2-1 | TRBV24-1 | - | many | CATSDPWQGGEQFF | TGTGCCACCAGTGATCCCTGGCAGGGGGGTGAGCAGTTCTTC
TRBJ2-5 | TRBV4-2 | TRBD2 | many | CASSQDFRTSGGIQETQYF | TGTGCCAGCAGCCAAGATTTCAGGACTAGCGGGGGGATACAAGAGACCCAGTACTTC
TRBJ2-7 | TRBV10-3 | TRBD2 | once | CAIRPTTRLAEDYEQYF | TGTGCCATCCGCCCCACCACTCGGCTAGCGGAGGATTACGAGCAGTACTTC
TRBJ1-5 | TRBV30 | TRBD1 | - | CAWRKTGLQPQHF | TGTGCCTGGAGGAAGACAGGGCTTCAGCCCCAGCATTTT